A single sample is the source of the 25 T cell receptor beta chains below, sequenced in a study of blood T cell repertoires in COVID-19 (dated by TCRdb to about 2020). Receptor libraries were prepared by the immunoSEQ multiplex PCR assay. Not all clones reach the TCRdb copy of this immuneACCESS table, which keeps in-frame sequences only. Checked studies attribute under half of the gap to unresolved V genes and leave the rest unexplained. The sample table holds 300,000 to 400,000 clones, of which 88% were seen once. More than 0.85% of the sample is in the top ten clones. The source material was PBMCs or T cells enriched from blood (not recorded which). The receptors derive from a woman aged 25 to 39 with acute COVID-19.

CDR3 nucleotides: TGTGCCAGCAGCGAGGGGAGCGGGGGCAACACAGATACGCAGTATTTT. Its protein product is CASSEGSGGNTDTQYF. The chain carries TRBV9 and TRBJ2-3, with TRBD2 matching 8 bases. Trimming at V came to 3 bases and at J to 2 bases, leaving 8 bases not matched to a gene. The CDR3 covers 16 residues. Looked up from germline, CDR1 is SGDLS and CDR2 is YYNGEE.

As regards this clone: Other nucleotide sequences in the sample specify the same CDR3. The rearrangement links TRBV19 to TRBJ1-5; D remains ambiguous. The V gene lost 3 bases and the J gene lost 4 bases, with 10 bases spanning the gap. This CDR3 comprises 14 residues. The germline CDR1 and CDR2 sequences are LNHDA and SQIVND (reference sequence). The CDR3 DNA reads TGTGCCAGTAGTATCGGAGGTAGGAATCAGCCCCAGCATTTT. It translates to CASSIGGRNQPQHF.

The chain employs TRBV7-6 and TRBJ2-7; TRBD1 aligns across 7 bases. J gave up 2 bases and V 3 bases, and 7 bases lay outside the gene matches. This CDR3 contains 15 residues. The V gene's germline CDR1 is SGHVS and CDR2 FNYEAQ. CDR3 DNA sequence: TGTGCCAGCAGCTTGGGGGTGGGACAGACCTACGAGCAGTACTTC. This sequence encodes CASSLGVGQTYEQYF.

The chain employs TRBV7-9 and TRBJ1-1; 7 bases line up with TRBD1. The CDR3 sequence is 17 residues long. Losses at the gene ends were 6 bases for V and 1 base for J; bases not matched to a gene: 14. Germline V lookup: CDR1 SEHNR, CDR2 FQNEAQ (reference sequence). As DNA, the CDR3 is TGTGCCAGCAGAGCCCGGGTCCCACAGGGGAAGAACACTGAAGCTTTCTTT. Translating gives CASRARVPQGKNTEAFF.

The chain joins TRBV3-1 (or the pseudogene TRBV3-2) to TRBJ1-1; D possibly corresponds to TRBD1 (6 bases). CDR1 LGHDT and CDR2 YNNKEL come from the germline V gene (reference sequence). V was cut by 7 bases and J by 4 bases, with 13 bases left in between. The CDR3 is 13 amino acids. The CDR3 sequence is CASTLAGATEAFF. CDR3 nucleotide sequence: TGTGCCAGCACCCTGGCGGGGGCCACTGAAGCTTTCTTT.

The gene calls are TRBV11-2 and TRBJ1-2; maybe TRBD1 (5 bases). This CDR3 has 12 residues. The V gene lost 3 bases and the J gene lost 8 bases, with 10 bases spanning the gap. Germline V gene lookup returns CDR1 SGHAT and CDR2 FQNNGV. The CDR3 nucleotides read TGTGCCAGCAGCTTGGGGGGTACCGGCTACACCTTC. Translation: CASSLGGTGYTF.

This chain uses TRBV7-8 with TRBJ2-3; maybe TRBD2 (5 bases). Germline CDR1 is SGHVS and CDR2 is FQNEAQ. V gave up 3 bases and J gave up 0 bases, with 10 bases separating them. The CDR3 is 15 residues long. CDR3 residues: CASSFGEFSTDTQYF. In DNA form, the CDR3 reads TGTGCCAGCAGCTTCGGGGAGTTTAGCACAGATACGCAGTATTTT. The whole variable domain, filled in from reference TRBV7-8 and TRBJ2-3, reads GAGVSQSPRYKVAKRGQDVALRCDPISGHVSLFWYQQALGQGPEFLTYFQNEAQLDKSGLPSDRFFAERPEGSVSTLKIQRTQQEDSAVYLCASSFGEFSTDTQYFGPGTRLTVL.

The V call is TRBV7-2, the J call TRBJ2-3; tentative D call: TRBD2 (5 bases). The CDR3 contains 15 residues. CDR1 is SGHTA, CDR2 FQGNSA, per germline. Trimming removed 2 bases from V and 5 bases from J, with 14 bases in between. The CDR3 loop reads CASSLRRARKDTQYF. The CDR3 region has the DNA TGTGCCAGCAGCTTACGGCGGGCCCGGAAAGATACGCAGTATTTT. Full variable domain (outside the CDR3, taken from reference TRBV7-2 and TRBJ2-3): GAGVSQSPSNKVTEKGKDVELRCDPISGHTALYWYRQSLGQGLEFLIYFQGNSAPDKSGLPSDRFSAERTGGSVSTLTIQRTQQEDSAVYLCASSLRRARKDTQYFGPGTRLTVL.

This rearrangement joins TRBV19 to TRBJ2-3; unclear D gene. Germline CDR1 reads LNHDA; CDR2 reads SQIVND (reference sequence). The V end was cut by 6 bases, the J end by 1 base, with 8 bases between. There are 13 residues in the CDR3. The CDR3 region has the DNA TGTGCCAGTAGCCTGTCCCGCACAGATACGCAGTATTTT. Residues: CASSLSRTDTQYF. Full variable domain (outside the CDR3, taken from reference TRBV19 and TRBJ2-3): DGGITQSPKYLFRKEGQNVTLSCEQNLNHDAMYWYRQDPGQGLRLIYYSQIVNDFQKGDIAEGYSVSREKKESFPLTVTSAQKNPTAFYLCASSLSRTDTQYFGPGTRLTVL.

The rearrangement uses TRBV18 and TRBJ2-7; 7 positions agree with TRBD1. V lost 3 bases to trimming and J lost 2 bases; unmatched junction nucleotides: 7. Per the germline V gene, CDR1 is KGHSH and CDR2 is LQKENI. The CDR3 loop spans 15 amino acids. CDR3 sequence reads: CASSPYRGRAYEQYF. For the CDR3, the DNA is TGTGCCAGCTCACCTTACAGGGGACGGGCCTACGAGCAGTACTTC.

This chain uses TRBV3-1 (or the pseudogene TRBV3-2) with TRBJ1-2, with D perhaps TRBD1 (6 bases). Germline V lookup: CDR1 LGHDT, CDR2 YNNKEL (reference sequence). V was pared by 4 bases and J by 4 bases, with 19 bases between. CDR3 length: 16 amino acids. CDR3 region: CASSLNIRGPRYGYTF. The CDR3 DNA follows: TGTGCCAGCAGCCTTAATATCAGGGGCCCCCGCTATGGCTACACCTTC.

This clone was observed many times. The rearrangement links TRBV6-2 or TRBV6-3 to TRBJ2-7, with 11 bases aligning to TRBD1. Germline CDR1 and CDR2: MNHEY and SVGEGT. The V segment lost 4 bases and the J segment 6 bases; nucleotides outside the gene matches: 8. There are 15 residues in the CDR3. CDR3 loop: CASSSGQGVVVEQYF. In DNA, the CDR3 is TGTGCCAGCAGTTCGGGACAGGGGGTAGTCGTCGAGCAGTACTTC.

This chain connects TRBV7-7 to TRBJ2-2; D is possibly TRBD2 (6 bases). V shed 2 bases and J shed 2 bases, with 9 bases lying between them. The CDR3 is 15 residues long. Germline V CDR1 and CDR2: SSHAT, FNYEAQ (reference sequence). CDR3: CASSLSAGNTGELFF. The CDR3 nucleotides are TGTGCCAGCAGCTTATCGGCGGGAAACACCGGGGAGCTGTTTTTT.

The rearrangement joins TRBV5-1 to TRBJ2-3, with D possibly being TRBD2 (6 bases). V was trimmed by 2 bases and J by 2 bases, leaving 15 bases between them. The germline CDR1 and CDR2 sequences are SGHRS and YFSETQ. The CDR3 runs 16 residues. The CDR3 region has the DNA TGCGCCAGCAGCTTCCCACTAGCCACGATCACAGATACGCAGTATTTT. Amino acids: CASSFPLATITDTQYF.

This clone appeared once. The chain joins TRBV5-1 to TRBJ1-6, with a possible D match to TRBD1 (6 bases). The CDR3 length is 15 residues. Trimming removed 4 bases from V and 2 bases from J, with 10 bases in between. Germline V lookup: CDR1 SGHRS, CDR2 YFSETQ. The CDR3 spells CASSQGQTYNSPLHF. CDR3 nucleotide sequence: TGCGCCAGCAGCCAAGGACAGACCTATAATTCACCCCTCCACTTT.

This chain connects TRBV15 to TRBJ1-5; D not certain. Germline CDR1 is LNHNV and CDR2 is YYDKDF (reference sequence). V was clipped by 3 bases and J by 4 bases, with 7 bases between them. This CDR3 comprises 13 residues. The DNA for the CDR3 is TGTGCCACCAGCAGGGGCGGGAATCAGCCCCAGCATTTT. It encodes CATSRGGNQPQHF.

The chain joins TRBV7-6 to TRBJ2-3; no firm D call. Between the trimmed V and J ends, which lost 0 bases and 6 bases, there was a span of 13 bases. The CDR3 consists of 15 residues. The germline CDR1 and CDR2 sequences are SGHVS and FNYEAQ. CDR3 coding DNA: TGTGCCAGCAGCTTAGCGAAGGAGTTATCTGATACGCAGTATTTT. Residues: CASSLAKELSDTQYF. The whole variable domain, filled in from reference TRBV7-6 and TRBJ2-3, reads GAGVSQSPRYKVTKRGQDVALRCDPISGHVSLYWYRQALGQGPEFLTYFNYEAQQDKSGLPNDRFSAERPEGSISTLTIQRTEQRDSAMYRCASSLAKELSDTQYFGPGTRLTVL.

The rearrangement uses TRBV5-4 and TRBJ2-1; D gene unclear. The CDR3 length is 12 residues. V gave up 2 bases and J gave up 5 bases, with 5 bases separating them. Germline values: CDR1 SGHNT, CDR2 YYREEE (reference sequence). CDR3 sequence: CASSFGHNEQFF. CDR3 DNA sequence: TGTGCCAGCAGCTTTGGGCACAATGAGCAGTTCTTC. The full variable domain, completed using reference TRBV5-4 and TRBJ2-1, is ETGVTQSPTHLIKTRGQQVTLRCSSQSGHNTVSWYQQALGQGPQFIFQYYREEENGRGNFPPRFSGLQFPNYSSELNVNALELDDSALYLCASSFGHNEQFFGPGTRLTVL.

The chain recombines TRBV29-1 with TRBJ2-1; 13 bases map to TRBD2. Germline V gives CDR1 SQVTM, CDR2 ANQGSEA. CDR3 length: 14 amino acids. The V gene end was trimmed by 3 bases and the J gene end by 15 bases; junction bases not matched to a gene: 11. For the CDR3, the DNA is TGCAGCGTTGAGACTAGCGGGGGGATGTTAAAGAGGTTCTTC. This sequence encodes CSVETSGGMLKRFF.

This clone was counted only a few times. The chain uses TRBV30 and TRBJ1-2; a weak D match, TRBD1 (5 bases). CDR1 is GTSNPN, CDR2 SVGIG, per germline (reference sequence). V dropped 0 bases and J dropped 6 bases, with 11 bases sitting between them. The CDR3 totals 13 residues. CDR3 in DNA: TGTGCCTGGAGTGTTGGAAGGGGCAATGGCTACACCTTC. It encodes CAWSVGRGNGYTF. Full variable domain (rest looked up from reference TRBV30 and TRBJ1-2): SQTIHQWPATLVQPVGSPLSLECTVEGTSNPNLYWYRQAAGRGLQLLFYSVGIGQISSEVPQNLSASRPQDRQFILSSKKLLLSDSGFYLCAWSVGRGNGYTFGSGTRLTVV.

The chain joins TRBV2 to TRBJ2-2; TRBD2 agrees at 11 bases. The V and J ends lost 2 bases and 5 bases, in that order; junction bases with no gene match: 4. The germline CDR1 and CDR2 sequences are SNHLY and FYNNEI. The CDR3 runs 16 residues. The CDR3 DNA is TGTGCCAGCAGTGAACCCCTAGCGGGGGGTACCGGGGAGCTGTTTTTT. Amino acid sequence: CASSEPLAGGTGELFF.

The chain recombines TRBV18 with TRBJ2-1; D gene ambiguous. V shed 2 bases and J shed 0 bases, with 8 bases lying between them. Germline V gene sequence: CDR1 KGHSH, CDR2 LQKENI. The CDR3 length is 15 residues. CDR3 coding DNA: TGTGCCAGCTCACCATCGCCGAGCTCCTACAATGAGCAGTTCTTC. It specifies CASSPSPSSYNEQFF.

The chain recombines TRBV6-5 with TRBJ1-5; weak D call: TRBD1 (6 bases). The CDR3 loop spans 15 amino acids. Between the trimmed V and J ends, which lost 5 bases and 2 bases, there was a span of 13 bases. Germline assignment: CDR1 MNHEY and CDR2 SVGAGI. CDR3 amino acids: CASSRDIGGNQPQHF. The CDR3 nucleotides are TGTGCCAGCAGTCGGGACATTGGAGGCAATCAGCCCCAGCATTTT.

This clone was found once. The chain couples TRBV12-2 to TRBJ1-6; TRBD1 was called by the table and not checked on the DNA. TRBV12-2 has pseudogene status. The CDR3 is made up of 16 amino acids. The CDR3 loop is CASRLVVWQENSPLHF. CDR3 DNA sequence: TGTGCAAGTCGCTTAGTCGTATGGCAAGAAAATTCACCCCTCCACTTT.

CDR3 region: CASSLGLPPSEQFF. CDR3 sequence (DNA): TGTGCCAGCAGCTTAGGTCTTCCCCCCAGTGAGCAGTTCTTC. This chain joins TRBV7-3 and TRBJ2-1; D gene uncertain. Germline V CDR1 and CDR2: SGHTA, FQGTGA. The V end lost 2 bases, the J end lost 9 bases, and 14 bases lay between the germline ends. This CDR3 has 14 residues.